A selection of T cell receptor beta chains follows, all from one sample in a study of blood T cell repertoires in COVID-19. Clones were sequenced by immunoSEQ multiplex PCR, and TCRdb holds only the in-frame ones, with some missing. The profile shows about 150,000 clones, 84% of them singletons. The sample comprised peripheral blood. The receptors stem from a woman in her fifties or sixties with acute or convalescent COVID-19. CDR3s include the opening cysteine and the closing phenylalanine or tryptophan. The D gene is left open where the match is weak. Only part of the rows carry a size: once, few, many, or a class if the clone is expanded.

J gene	CDR3 length	D gene	clone size	V gene	CDR3 DNA	CDR3 protein
TRBJ1-1	14	-	once	TRBV18	TGTGCCAGCTCACTTACAGGGCTGAACACTGAAGCTTTCTTT	CASSLTGLNTEAFF
TRBJ2-4	17	TRBD2	-	TRBV18	TGTGCCAGCTCACCCCGGACTAGCGGGGGTCGGGGAAACATTCAGTACTTC	CASSPRTSGGRGNIQYF
TRBJ2-6	17	TRBD1	-	TRBV18	TGTGCCAGCTCGCGGGGACAGGGGAGCTCTGGGGCCAACGTCCTGACTTTC	CASSRGQGSSGANVLTF
TRBJ2-3	15	TRBD1	-	TRBV7-3	TGTGCCAGCAGCTTTGTTGGACAGGGGTCAGATACGCAGTATTTT	CASSFVGQGSDTQYF
TRBJ2-7	13	TRBD2	-	TRBV6-5	TGTGCCACGCGGGGAGGGGCGTCCTACGAGCAGTACTTC	CATRGGASYEQYF
TRBJ1-1	13	-	-	TRBV7-8	TGTGCCAGCAGCAACGGGTTGAACACTGAAGCTTTCTTT	CASSNGLNTEAFF
TRBJ2-1	17	TRBD2	once	TRBV6-1	TGTGCCAGCAGTGAAAGGTTAGCGGGAGGGGTTTTATATGAGCAGTTCTTC	CASSERLAGGVLYEQFF
TRBJ2-3	15	-	-	TRBV5-5	TGTGCCAGCAGCGGGAAGACTAGTATTGCAGATACGCAGTATTTT	CASSGKTSIADTQYF
TRBJ1-1	14	-	-	TRBV19	TGTGCCAGTAAATACGTAAGGGGTGAGACTGAAGCTTTCTTT	CASKYVRGETEAFF
TRBJ1-4	14	-	-	TRBV6-5	TGTGCCAGCAGTAGGACAGCAACTAATGAAAAACTGTTTTTT	CASSRTATNEKLFF
TRBJ2-5	17	TRBD2	-	TRBV4-3	TGCGCCAGCAGCCGAGGACTAGCGGGAGTGTTTAGAGAGACCCAGTACTTC	CASSRGLAGVFRETQYF
TRBJ2-7	15	-	-	TRBV5-1	TGCGCCAGCAGCTTAGGGTCTAGCAGAAAATACGAGCAGTACTTC	CASSLGSSRKYEQYF